This T cell receptor beta chain was sequenced for a study of cytomegalovirus exposure and HLA in healthy donors. Study-level points and caveats: Several top significant clusters appeared, in a later analysis, to be linked to common viral pathogens. TCR beta chains numbering some 160 were designated cytomegalovirus-associated. Specific recognition of CMV antigens was confirmed in vitro for a few chains (all CMV-associated).

This PCR relied on a set of 60 Vbeta primers and 13 Jbeta primers. TCRdb's copy holds only in-frame clones and misses some; the assay was immunoSEQ multiplex PCR. The sample comprises some 130,000 clones, about four fifths of which are singletons, and 0.85% to 1.4% rests with the top ten. Concerning this clone: No antigen is known for it.

This CDR3 region has 15 residues. The V gene's germline CDR1 is SGDLS and CDR2 YYNGEE. The V segment lost 0 bases and the J segment 1 base; nucleotides outside the gene matches: 3. This chain links TRBV9 with TRBJ2-5; 7 bases line up with TRBD1. The clonotype was recovered from a male donor in good health and CMV-seronegative. The sample comprised PBMCs. The CDR3: CASSVADRAQETQYF. The CDR3 DNA follows: TGTGCCAGCAGCGTAGCAGACAGGGCCCAAGAGACCCAGTACTTC.